The entry below gives a single T cell receptor beta chain sequence along with its context. As yet, its antigen is unknown. This sample is drawn from a study of blood T cells in healthy people across ages. The germline V gene has CDR1 DFQATT and CDR2 SNEGSKA (reference sequence). The CDR3 runs to 11 residues. V lost 1 base and J 6 bases, leaving 6 bases between the germline ends. A sample-barcoded 5' primer and a J-beta primer mix were used in a second PCR of about 6 to 11 cycles. MiXCR, run by TCRdb on the 5' RACE reads, gives a single entry per CDR3 protein. The sample includes about 620,000 distinct CDR3 sequences, 52% of them seen just once. PBMCs were isolated at a quantity of at least 7 million per sample. Study-wide results and caveats: Higher diversity, along with more naive CD4+ cells, distinguished long-lived donors from aged donors.

The clonotype originates from a woman older than 75 in good health. Material for sequencing was blood. The chain links TRBV20-1 to TRBJ1-1; no definite D call. The chain's CDR3 is CSARVVAEAFF. CDR3 DNA sequence: TGCAGTGCTAGAGTAGTGGCTGAAGCTTTCTTT.